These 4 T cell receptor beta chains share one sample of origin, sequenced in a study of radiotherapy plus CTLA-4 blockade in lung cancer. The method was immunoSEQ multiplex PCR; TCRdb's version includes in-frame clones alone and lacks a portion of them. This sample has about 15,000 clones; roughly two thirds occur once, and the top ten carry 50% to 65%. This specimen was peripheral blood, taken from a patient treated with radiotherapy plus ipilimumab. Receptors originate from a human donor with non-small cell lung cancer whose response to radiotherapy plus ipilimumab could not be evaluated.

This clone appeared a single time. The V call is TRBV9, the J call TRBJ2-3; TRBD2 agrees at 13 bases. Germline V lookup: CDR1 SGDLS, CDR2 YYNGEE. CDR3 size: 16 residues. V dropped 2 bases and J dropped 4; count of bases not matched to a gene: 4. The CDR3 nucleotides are TGTGCCAGCAGCGTTACTAGCGGGGGGGCCGCAGATACGCAGTATTTT. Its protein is CASSVTSGGAADTQYF.

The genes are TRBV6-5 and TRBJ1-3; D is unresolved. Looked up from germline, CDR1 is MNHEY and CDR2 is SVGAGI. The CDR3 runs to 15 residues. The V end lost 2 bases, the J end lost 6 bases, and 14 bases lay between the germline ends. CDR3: CASSYDGRVANTIYF. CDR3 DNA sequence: TGTGCCAGCAGTTACGATGGGAGGGTCGCAAACACCATATATTTT.

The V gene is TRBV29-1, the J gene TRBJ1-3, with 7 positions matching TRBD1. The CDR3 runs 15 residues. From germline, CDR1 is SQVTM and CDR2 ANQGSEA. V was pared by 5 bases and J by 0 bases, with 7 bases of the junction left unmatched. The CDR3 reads CSVLGQDRSGNTIYF. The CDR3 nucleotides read TGCAGCGTTTTAGGACAGGATCGCTCTGGAAACACCATATATTTT.

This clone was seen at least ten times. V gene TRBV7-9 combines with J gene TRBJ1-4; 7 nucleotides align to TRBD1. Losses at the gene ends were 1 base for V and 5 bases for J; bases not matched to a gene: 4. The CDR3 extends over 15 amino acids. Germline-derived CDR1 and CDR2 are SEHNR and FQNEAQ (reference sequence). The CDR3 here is CASSLDRGKNEKLFF. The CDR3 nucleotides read TGTGCCAGCAGCTTAGACAGGGGAAAAAATGAAAAACTGTTTTTT.